This is a list of T cell receptor beta chains from one sample in a study of T cells in Graves' hyperthyroidism and ophthalmopathy. TCRdb passed the multiplex PCR reads through MiXCR, listing each CDR3 protein once. This sample carries fewer than 400,000 distinct CDR3 sequences, roughly 15% of them seen once, and the ten largest clones take around 34%. Sequencing was performed on blood. These receptors all stem from a man aged 25-40 years with Graves' hyperthyroidism. The CDR3 runs from the conserved cysteine through the conserved F or W. The order of the fields is CDR3 length, D gene, V gene, J gene, clone size, CDR3 protein, CDR3 DNA. D genes are given only for firm matches. A clone size is listed for some rows: how often the clone was seen (once, few, many), or a class if it is expanded.

>11|.|TRBV20-1|TRBJ2-5|many
CSARKAETQYF
TGCAGTGCTAGGAAGGCGGAGACCCAGTACTTC
>16|TRBD1|TRBV3-1|TRBJ2-1|many
CASSQDKGAPYNEQFF
TGTGCCAGCAGCCAAGATAAGGGGGCACCCTACAATGAGCAGTTCTTC
>15|TRBD1|TRBV29-1|TRBJ2-5|many
CSVDGWTGDQETQYF
TGCAGCGTTGACGGTTGGACAGGAGACCAAGAGACCCAGTACTTC
>16|.|TRBV3-1|TRBJ2-1|many
CASSQLSGHRYNEQFF
TGTGCCAGCAGCCAACTGTCGGGACATAGGTACAATGAGCAGTTCTTC
>14|TRBD2|TRBV7-2|TRBJ2-3|few
CASTPGLTSDTQYF
TGTGCCAGCACACCGGGACTAACATCAGATACGCAGTATTTT
>14|TRBD1|TRBV7-2|TRBJ1-4|many
CASTGGTGTGKLFF
TGTGCCAGCACGGGAGGGACAGGCACTGGAAAACTGTTTTTT
>14|.|TRBV3-1|TRBJ2-1|many
CASSQGGSYNEQFF
TGTGCCAGCAGCCAAGGAGGCTCCTACAATGAGCAGTTCTTC
>15|TRBD1|TRBV27|TRBJ2-3|few
CASSPSGTGTDTQYF
TGTGCCAGCAGTCCCTCCGGGACAGGAACAGATACGCAGTATTTT
>16|TRBD2|TRBV18|TRBJ2-3|many
CASSPPGAGARDTQYF
TGTGCCAGCTCACCACCCGGTGCGGGAGCAAGAGATACGCAGTATTTT
>15|TRBD2|TRBV4-2|TRBJ2-3|few
CASSQELAGVDTQYF
TGTGCCAGCAGCCAAGAGCTAGCGGGAGTAGATACGCAGTATTTT
>19|.|TRBV2|TRBJ2-7|.
CASSPTGGFLLLQEREQYF
TGTGCCAGCTCACCAACCGGGGGCTTTTTACTTCTTCAAGAGCGCGAGCAGTACTTC
>14|TRBD2|TRBV12-3/TRBV12-4|TRBJ2-7|many
CASRGAGPAYEQYF
TGTGCCAGCAGGGGAGCGGGACCTGCCTACGAGCAGTACTTC
>11|.|TRBV12-5|TRBJ1-1|many
CASGSGVKAFF
TGTGCTAGTGGGAGCGGGGTTAAAGCTTTCTTT
>18|.|TRBV12-5|TRBJ2-3|many
CASGFRGLAATDTDTQYF
TGTGCTAGTGGTTTCCGGGGGCTAGCGGCTACAGACACAGATACGCAGTATTTT
>12|.|TRBV6-1|TRBJ1-1|many
CASNHGGTEAFF
TGTGCCAGCAACCACGGGGGCACTGAAGCTTTCTTT
>14|.|TRBV2|TRBJ2-7|many
CASSEGSASFEQYF
TGTGCCAGCAGTGAGGGCAGCGCCTCCTTCGAGCAGTACTTC
>15|.|TRBV7-3|TRBJ2-6|.
CASSLLLSGANVLTF
TGTGCCAGCAGCTTACTCCTCTCTGGGGCCAACGTCCTGACTTTC
>17|.|TRBV6-2/TRBV6-3|TRBJ1-5|many
CASSPGQGSLGNQPQHF
TGTGCCAGCAGCCCCGGCCAAGGGTCACTGGGCAATCAGCCCCAGCATTTT
>15|.|TRBV6-1|TRBJ1-1|.
CASSDFPGVRAEAFF
TGTGCCAGCAGTGACTTCCCAGGGGTCCGAGCTGAAGCTTTCTTT
>14|TRBD1|TRBV2|TRBJ1-1|many
CATSLQGENTEAFF
TGTGCCACCAGCCTACAGGGGGAGAACACTGAAGCTTTCTTT
>16|TRBD1|TRBV20-1|TRBJ1-1|many
CSALVTSGGAGTEAFF
TGCAGTGCCCTAGTCACTTCAGGGGGCGCGGGCACTGAAGCTTTCTTT
>10|.|TRBV12-3/TRBV12-4|TRBJ2-5|few
CASGSGTQYF
TGTGCCAGCGGTTCGGGGACCCAGTACTTC
>13|.|TRBV3-1|TRBJ2-7|many
CASSQRGAREQYF
TGTGCCAGCAGCCAACGGGGGGCTCGGGAGCAGTACTTC
>15|TRBD2|TRBV4-1|TRBJ2-7|.
CASSQTGGKQYEQYF
TGCGCCAGCAGCCAGACCGGGGGGAAGCAATACGAGCAGTACTTC
>15|TRBD1|TRBV5-4|TRBJ1-1|.
CASSSPRTGGTEAFF
TGTGCCAGCAGCTCACCACGGACAGGGGGGACTGAAGCTTTCTTT
>15|TRBD1|TRBV12-3/TRBV12-4|TRBJ1-4|many
CASSRPGTGDEKLFF
TGTGCCAGCAGCAGACCCGGGACAGGGGATGAAAAACTGTTTTTT
>12|.|TRBV12-3/TRBV12-4|TRBJ2-5|many
CASSLLRETQYF
TGTGCCAGCAGCCTCCTCCGGGAGACCCAGTACTTC
>12|.|TRBV5-1|TRBJ1-1|.
CASSSDYTEAFF
TGCGCCAGCAGCTCCGATTACACTGAAGCTTTCTTT
>14|.|TRBV6-1|TRBJ2-7|many
CASSEGRFSYEQYF
TGTGCCAGCAGTGAAGGGCGGTTCTCCTACGAGCAGTACTTC
>16|TRBD2|TRBV5-1|TRBJ2-5|few
CASSVGLAGARETQYF
TGCGCCAGCAGCGTAGGACTAGCGGGAGCTCGAGAGACCCAGTACTTC
>15|.|TRBV10-3|TRBJ2-2|few
CAIRMDGPNTGELFF
TGTGCCATCAGGATGGACGGACCGAACACCGGGGAGCTGTTTTTT
>13|.|TRBV28|TRBJ1-5|few
CASEKYSNQPQHF
TGTGCCAGCGAGAAATATAGCAATCAGCCCCAGCATTTT
>12|.|TRBV30|TRBJ2-1|.
CAWSVQDYEQFF
TGTGCCTGGAGTGTACAGGATTATGAGCAGTTCTTC